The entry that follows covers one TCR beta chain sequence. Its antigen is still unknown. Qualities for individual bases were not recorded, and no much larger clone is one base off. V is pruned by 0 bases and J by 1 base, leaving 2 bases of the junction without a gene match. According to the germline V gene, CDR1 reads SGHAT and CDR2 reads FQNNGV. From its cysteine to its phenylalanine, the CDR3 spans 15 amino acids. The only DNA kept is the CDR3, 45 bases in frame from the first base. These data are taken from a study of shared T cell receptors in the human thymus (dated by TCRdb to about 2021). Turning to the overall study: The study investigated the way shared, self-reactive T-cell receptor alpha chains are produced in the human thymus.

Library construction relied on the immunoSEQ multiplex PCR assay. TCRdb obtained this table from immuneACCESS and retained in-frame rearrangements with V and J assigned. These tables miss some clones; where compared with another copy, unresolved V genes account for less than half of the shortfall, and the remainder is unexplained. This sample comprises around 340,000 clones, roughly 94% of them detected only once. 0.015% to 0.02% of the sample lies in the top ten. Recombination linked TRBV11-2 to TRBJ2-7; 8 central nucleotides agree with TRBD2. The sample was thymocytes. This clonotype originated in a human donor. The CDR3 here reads CASSLEGTSSYEQYF. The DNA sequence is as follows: TGTGCCAGCAGCTTAGAAGGGACTAGTTCCTACGAGCAGTACTTC.